This TCR beta chain was identified during a study of cytomegalovirus exposure and HLA in healthy donors. Study outcomes and limitations: Rare TCR sequences predominated, though certain public TCRs were found in many donors. Among the CMV-associated chains, a few were confirmed in vitro as specific for CMV antigens. The authors enumerated 150 to 200 TCR beta chains as linked to cytomegalovirus. Clusters of TCRs from the first cohort tended to co-occur in the 120 or so validation repertoires (as a later analysis found).

A few counts support this clone. Antigen: not known. The germline V gene encodes CDR1 GTSNPN and CDR2 SVGIG (reference sequence). The CDR3 is 13 residues long. V lost 6 bases to trimming and J lost 0 bases; unmatched junction nucleotides: 5. Sequencing used immunoSEQ multiplex PCR; TCRdb keeps in-frame clones, though not all of them. The profile covers about 130,000 clones, with 88% appearing a single time and 1.4% taken by the ten largest. This chain joins TRBV30 and TRBJ2-7; 7 bases map to TRBD2. Sequencing was done on a sample of PBMCs. The clonotype was recovered from a man under 40 in good health and CMV-seronegative. The CDR3 sequence is CACLSGNSYEQYF. As DNA, the CDR3 is TGTGCCTGTCTAAGCGGGAACTCCTACGAGCAGTACTTC.